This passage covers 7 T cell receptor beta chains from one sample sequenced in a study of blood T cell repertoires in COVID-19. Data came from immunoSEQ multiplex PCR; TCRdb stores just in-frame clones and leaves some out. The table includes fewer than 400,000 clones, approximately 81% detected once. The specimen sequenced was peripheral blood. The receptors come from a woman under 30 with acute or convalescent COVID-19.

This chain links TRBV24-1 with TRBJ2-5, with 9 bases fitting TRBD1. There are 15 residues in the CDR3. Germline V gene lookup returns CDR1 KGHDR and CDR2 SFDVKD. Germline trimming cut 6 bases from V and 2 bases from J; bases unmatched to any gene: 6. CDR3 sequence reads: CATSRGDRAQETQYF. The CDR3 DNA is TGTGCCACCAGTCGCGGGGACAGGGCTCAAGAGACCCAGTACTTC.

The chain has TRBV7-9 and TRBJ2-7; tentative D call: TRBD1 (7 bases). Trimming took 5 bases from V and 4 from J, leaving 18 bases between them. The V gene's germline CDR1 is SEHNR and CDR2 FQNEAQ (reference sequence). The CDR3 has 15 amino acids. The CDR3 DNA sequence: TGTGCCAGCAGCGGCCAGGGGGGACAGTCGTACGAGCAGTACTTC. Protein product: CASSGQGGQSYEQYF. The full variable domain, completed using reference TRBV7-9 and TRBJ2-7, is DTGVSQNPRHKITKRGQNVTFRCDPISEHNRLYWYRQTLGQGPEFLTYFQNEAQLEKSRLLSDRFSAERPKGSFSTLEIQRTEQGDSAMYLCASSGQGGQSYEQYFGPGTRLTVT.

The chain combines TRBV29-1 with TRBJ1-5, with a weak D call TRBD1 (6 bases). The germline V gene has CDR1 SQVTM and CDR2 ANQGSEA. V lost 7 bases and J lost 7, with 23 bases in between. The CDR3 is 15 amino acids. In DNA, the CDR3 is TGCAGCGCCGACATGGGCAGGGGAGAGGAACAGCCCCAGCATTTT. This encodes CSADMGRGEEQPQHF.

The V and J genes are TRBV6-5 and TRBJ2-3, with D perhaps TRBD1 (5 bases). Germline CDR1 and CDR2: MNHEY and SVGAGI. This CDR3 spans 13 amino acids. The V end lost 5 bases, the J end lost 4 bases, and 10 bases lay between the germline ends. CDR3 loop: CASSPQASDTQYF. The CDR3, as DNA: TGTGCCAGCAGTCCACAGGCTTCAGATACGCAGTATTTT.

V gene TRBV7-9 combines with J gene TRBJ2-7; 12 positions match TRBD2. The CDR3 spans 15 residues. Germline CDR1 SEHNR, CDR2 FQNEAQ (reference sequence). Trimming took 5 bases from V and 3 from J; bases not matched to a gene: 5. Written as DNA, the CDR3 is TGTGCCAGCAGCCGATGGACTAGCGGGGTCTACGAGCAGTACTTC. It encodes CASSRWTSGVYEQYF.

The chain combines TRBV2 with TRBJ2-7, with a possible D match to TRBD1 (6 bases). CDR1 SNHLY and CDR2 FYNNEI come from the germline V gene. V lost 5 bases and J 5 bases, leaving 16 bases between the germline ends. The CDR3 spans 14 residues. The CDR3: CASSPDRFGDEQYF. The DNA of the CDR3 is TGTGCCAGCAGTCCGGACAGATTCGGAGACGAGCAGTACTTC.

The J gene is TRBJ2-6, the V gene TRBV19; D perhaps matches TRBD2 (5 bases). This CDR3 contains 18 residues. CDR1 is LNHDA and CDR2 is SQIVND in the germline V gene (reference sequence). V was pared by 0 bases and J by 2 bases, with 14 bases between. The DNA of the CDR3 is TGTGCCAGTAGTATAGACTGGCTGTCCGGGGCTGGGGCCAACGTCCTGACTTTC. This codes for CASSIDWLSGAGANVLTF.